Listed below are T cell receptor beta chains from one sample, sequenced in a study of T cell responses to AZD1222 COVID-19 vaccine. The protocol was immunoSEQ multiplex PCR, while the TCRdb copy is restricted to in-frame clones and leaves out a portion. Of about 160,000 clones in the sample, roughly nine tenths were seen once. Material: peripheral blood, obtained on day 0 of AZD1222 vaccination. Receptor source: an adult in good health. Each CDR3 is given with its conserved first and last residue. Fields, in order: J gene, clone size, D gene, V gene, CDR3 protein, CDR3 DNA. The D gene is left open where the match is weak. Clone sizes are given selectively: once, few, many, or a class where the clone is expanded.

>TRBJ1-1|.|.|TRBV7-8
CASSSRSNTEAFF
TGTGCCAGCAGCTCGCGATCGAACACTGAAGCTTTCTTT
>TRBJ2-7|.|TRBD1|TRBV7-2
CASSLSTGGSYEQYF
TGTGCCAGCAGCCTATCGACAGGGGGCTCCTACGAGCAGTACTTC
>TRBJ2-7|.|TRBD1|TRBV7-2
CASSPRQGSWYF
TGTGCCAGCAGCCCAAGACAGGGAAGCTGGTACTTC
>TRBJ2-3|.|.|TRBV6-6
CASGRLDSTDTQYF
TGTGCCAGCGGTCGACTTGATTCCACAGATACGCAGTATTTT
>TRBJ2-7|.|.|TRBV13
CASSLRSTGSPTDGAYEQYF
TGTGCCAGCAGCTTAAGATCTACAGGATCACCAACAGACGGGGCCTACGAGCAGTACTTC
>TRBJ2-5|.|TRBD2|TRBV4-1
CASSQDSAGALLETQYF
TGCGCCAGCAGCCAAGACTCAGCGGGGGCCCTACTCGAGACCCAGTACTTC
>TRBJ1-5|.|.|TRBV30
CAWSPLNQPQHF
TGTGCCTGGAGTCCACTTAATCAGCCCCAGCATTTT
>TRBJ1-1|few|.|TRBV3-1/TRBV3-2
CASSQTGLEAFF
TGTGCCAGCAGCCAAACGGGTTTGGAAGCTTTCTTT
>TRBJ2-1|.|TRBD2|TRBV6-5
CATRTSGRVGEQFF
TGTGCCACACGGACTAGCGGGAGGGTGGGTGAGCAGTTCTTC
>TRBJ2-6|.|TRBD1|TRBV28
CASSFRQGKASGANVLTF
TGTGCCAGCAGTTTTAGACAGGGTAAGGCCTCTGGGGCCAACGTCCTGACTTTC
>TRBJ1-1|.|.|TRBV2
CASRVRPLDTEAFF
TGTGCCAGCAGGGTCAGGCCCCTGGACACTGAAGCTTTCTTT
>TRBJ2-7|.|.|TRBV18
CASSPKMAVATYSYEQYF
TGTGCCAGCTCTCCGAAGATGGCGGTCGCCACTTACTCCTACGAGCAGTACTTC
>TRBJ1-6|once|.|TRBV6-2/TRBV6-3
CASSRAVVRSPLHF
TGTGCCAGCAGTAGGGCGGTCGTACGATCACCCCTCCACTTT
>TRBJ1-2|.|TRBD1|TRBV4-3
CASSQELQGRYGYTF
TGCGCCAGCAGCCAAGAATTACAGGGGAGGTATGGCTACACCTTC
>TRBJ1-4|.|.|TRBV30
CAWNRPGVNEKLFF
TGTGCCTGGAATCGACCCGGGGTCAATGAAAAACTGTTTTTT
>TRBJ2-4|.|.|TRBV27
CASSLSGLAKNIQYF
TGTGCCAGCAGTTTATCGGGGCTTGCCAAAAACATTCAGTACTTC
>TRBJ2-1|.|.|TRBV6-5
CASTEIRNEQFF
TGTGCCAGCACCGAAATCCGGAATGAGCAGTTCTTC
>TRBJ1-6|.|.|TRBV10-3
CAISGQANSPLHF
TGTGCCATCAGTGGACAGGCCAATTCACCCCTCCACTTT
>TRBJ2-7|.|TRBD1|TRBV11-2
CASSLGQEIYEQYF
TGTGCCAGCAGCCTAGGACAGGAGATTTACGAGCAGTACTTC
>TRBJ2-5|few|.|TRBV19
CASSEGVRRQETQYF
TGTGCCAGTAGTGAAGGGGTCCGCCGTCAAGAGACCCAGTACTTC
>TRBJ1-4|.|.|TRBV10-3
CAISEEDQKLFF
TGTGCCATCAGTGAGGAGGATCAAAAACTGTTTTTT
>TRBJ2-5|.|.|TRBV5-4
CASSLDSGSKTQYF
TGTGCCAGCAGCTTGGACAGCGGATCGAAGACCCAGTACTTC
>TRBJ2-5|.|TRBD2|TRBV11-2
CASSPTQGLAGGPRETQYF
TGTGCCAGCAGCCCTACGCAGGGACTAGCGGGGGGGCCGAGGGAGACCCAGTACTTC
>TRBJ1-5|.|.|TRBV9
CASSVGWGGDQPQHF
TGTGCCAGCAGCGTAGGATGGGGGGGCGATCAGCCCCAGCATTTT
>TRBJ1-2|.|TRBD1|TRBV5-6
CASSFTGAQTKTNYGYTF
TGTGCCAGCAGCTTTACAGGGGCTCAAACCAAAACTAACTATGGCTACACCTTC
>TRBJ2-3|.|TRBD1|TRBV7-8
CASSSTTGGDTQYF
TGTGCCAGCAGCTCAACTACAGGGGGAGATACGCAGTATTTT
>TRBJ2-2|.|.|TRBV28
CASVNRARTGELFF
TGTGCCAGCGTAAACAGGGCTCGCACCGGGGAGCTGTTTTTT
>TRBJ1-2|.|TRBD1|TRBV7-9
CASSSGDRGGGYTF
TGTGCCAGCAGCTCTGGTGACAGGGGGGGTGGCTACACCTTC
>TRBJ1-1|.|.|TRBV5-8
CASSLAWMNTEAFF
TGTGCCAGCAGCTTGGCGTGGATGAACACTGAAGCTTTCTTT
>TRBJ1-5|once|.|TRBV2
CASSEGPYAGPDYSNQPQHF
TGTGCCAGCAGTGAAGGACCGTACGCAGGGCCCGATTATAGCAATCAGCCCCAGCATTTT
>TRBJ1-1|.|.|TRBV5-6
CASSLSSRNTEAFF
TGTGCCAGCAGCTTGTCTTCCAGGAACACTGAAGCTTTCTTT
>TRBJ2-3|.|.|TRBV6-5
CASTDNTGGADTQYF
TGTGCCAGCACCGACAATACGGGCGGAGCAGATACGCAGTATTTT
>TRBJ1-1|.|.|TRBV2
CATQTGRGSTEAFF
TGTGCCACCCAAACAGGGAGGGGTTCCACTGAAGCTTTCTTT
>TRBJ2-7|once|.|TRBV7-2
CASSWGRGTSYEQYF
TGTGCCAGCAGCTGGGGTAGGGGAACCTCCTACGAGCAGTACTTC
>TRBJ1-2|.|TRBD1|TRBV7-8
CASSLWGSTGGIGYGYTF
TGTGCCAGCAGTTTATGGGGGTCAACAGGGGGAATAGGATATGGCTACACCTTC
>TRBJ2-1|once|.|TRBV18
CASSPNALDDEQFF
TGTGCCAGCTCACCGAATGCTCTGGACGATGAGCAGTTCTTC